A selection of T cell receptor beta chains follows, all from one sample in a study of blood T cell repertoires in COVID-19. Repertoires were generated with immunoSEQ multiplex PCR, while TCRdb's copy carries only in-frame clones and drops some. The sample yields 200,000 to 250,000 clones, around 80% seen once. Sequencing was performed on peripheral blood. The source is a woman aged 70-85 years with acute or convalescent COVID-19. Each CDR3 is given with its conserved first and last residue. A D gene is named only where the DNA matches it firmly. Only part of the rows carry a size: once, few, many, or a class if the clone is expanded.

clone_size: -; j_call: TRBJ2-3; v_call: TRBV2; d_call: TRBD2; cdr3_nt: TGTGCCAGCAGTGAATGGACTAGCCAGATCACAGATACGCAGTATTTT; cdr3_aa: CASSEWTSQITDTQYF
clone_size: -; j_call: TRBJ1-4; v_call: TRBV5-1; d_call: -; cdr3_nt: TGCGCCAGCAGTCTAGATGGGGGGAGGCATGAAAAACTGTTTTTT; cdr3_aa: CASSLDGGRHEKLFF
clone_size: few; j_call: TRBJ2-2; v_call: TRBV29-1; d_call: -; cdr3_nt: TGCAGCGTTGAAAATTTAGTTACCGGGGAGCTGTTTTTT; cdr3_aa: CSVENLVTGELFF
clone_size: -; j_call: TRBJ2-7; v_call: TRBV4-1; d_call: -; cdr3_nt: TGCGCCAGCAGCCAAGCCGCTGTGGGGGGGGCCGAGCAGTACTTC; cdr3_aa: CASSQAAVGGAEQYF
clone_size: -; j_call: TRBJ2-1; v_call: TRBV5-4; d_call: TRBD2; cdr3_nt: TGTGCCAGCAGCTCACTAGCGGGGGGGGACAATGAGCAGTTCTTC; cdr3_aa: CASSSLAGGDNEQFF
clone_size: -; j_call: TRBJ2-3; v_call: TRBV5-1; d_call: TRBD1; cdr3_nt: TGCGCCAGCAGGAGACAGGGGGAGAGGACAGATACGCAGTATTTT; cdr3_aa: CASRRQGERTDTQYF
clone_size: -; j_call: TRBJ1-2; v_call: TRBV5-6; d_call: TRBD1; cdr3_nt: TGTGCCAGCAGCTTGAGGGGACAGGGTTCCTATGGCTACACCTTC; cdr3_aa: CASSLRGQGSYGYTF
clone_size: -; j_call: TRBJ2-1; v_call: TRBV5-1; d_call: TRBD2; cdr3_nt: TGCGCCAGCAGCTTGGTGAGCGGGAGCTACAATGAGCAGTTCTTC; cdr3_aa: CASSLVSGSYNEQFF
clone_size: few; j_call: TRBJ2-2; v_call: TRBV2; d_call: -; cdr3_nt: TGTGCCAGCCACCTATTCGAAGGGGAGCTGTTTTTT; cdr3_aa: CASHLFEGELFF
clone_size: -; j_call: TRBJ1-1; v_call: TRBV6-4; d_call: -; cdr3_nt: TGTGCCAGCGCGACAGATAAGAACACTGAAGCTTTCTTT; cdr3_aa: CASATDKNTEAFF
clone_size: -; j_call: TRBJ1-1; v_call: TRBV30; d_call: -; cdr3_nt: TGTGCCTGGAGTGTACTAGAGTCGGGGTGGATGGACGCTGAAGCTTTCTTT; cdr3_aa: CAWSVLESGWMDAEAFF
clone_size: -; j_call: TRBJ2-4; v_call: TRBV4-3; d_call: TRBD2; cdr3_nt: TGCGCCAGCAGCCCAGGCCCGACTAGCGGGGGGTCCAAAAACATTCAGTACTTC; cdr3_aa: CASSPGPTSGGSKNIQYF
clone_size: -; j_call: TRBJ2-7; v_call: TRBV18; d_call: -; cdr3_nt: TGTGCCAGCTCACCAGGGGAGACAGGCCGACCGTACTTC; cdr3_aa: CASSPGETGRPYF
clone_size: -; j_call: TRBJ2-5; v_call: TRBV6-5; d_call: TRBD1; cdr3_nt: TGTGCCAGCTTACGGGGACAGGGTGGAGAGACCCAGTACTTC; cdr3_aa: CASLRGQGGETQYF
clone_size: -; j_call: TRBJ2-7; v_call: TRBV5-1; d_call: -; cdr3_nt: TGCGCCAGCAGCTTGGCTGGACAGCCCTACGAGCAGTACTTC; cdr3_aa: CASSLAGQPYEQYF
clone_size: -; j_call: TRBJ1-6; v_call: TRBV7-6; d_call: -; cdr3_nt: TGTGCCAGCAGCTTAGCCAGGGATCGGTCCTATAATTCACCCCTCCACTTT; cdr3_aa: CASSLARDRSYNSPLHF
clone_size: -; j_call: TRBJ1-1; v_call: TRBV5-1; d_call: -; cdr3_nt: TGCGCCAGCCAAGACGGGGAGGCTGAAGCTTTCTTT; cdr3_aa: CASQDGEAEAFF
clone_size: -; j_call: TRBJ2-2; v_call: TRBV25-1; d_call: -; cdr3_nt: TGTGCCAGCAGGATGGCCAGGGGGGACACCGGGGAGCTGTTTTTT; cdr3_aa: CASRMARGDTGELFF
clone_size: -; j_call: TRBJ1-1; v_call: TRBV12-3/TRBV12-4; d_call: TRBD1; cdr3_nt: TGTGCCAGCAGTTTTGACAGGGCCACTGAAGCTTTCTTT; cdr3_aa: CASSFDRATEAFF
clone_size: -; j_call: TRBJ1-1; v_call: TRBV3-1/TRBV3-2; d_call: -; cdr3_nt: TGTGCCAGCAGCCAAAGGGCGGGTCTCACTGAAGCTTTCTTT; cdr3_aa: CASSQRAGLTEAFF
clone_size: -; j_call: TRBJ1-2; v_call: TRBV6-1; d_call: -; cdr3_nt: TGTGCCAGCAGTGAAACACGACACTTCTATGGCTACACCTTC; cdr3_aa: CASSETRHFYGYTF
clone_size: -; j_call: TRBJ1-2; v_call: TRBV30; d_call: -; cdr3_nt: TGTGCCTGGAACAAACAGGGAACCCTTGGCTACACCTTC; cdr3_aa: CAWNKQGTLGYTF
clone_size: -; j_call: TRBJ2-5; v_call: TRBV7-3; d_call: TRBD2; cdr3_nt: TGTGCCAGCAGCCTTCGTGGGAGCGGGGACGGGGAGACCCAGTACTTC; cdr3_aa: CASSLRGSGDGETQYF
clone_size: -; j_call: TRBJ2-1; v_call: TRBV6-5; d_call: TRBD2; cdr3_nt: TGTGCCAGCAGTTACACGACTAGCGGGGGGGCTGGTGAGCAGTTCTTC; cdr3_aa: CASSYTTSGGAGEQFF
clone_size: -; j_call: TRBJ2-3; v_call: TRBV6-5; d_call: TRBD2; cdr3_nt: TGTGCCACCAAGCTCGGGGGGGCAATAACAGATACGCAGTATTTT; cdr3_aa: CATKLGGAITDTQYF
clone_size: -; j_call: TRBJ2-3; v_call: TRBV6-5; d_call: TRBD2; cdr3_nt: TGTGCCAGCGTGTCGAGCGGGGGGGCCTGGGATACGCAGTATTTT; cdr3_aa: CASVSSGGAWDTQYF